This T cell receptor beta chain was captured in a study of T-cell reconstitution after alpha-beta-depleted transplantation in children. V shed 0 bases, J shed 6 bases, and the junction held 8 bases outside the gene matches. The CDR3 is made up of 14 amino acids. Germline values: CDR1 SQVTM, CDR2 ANQGSEA. Study-wide findings and caveats: About two months after transplant, alpha-beta T cells reportedly came from several hundred expanded graft clones. The main origin of T-cell counts and diversity one year after transplant was newly produced T cells. In some patients, recipient T cells and intrathymic progenitors surviving conditioning explained high day-60 diversity.

Unique molecular identifiers were incorporated into the prepared TCRbeta library. TCRdb analysed the PCR reads with MiXCR anew, one entry per CDR3 protein. The sample has about 280,000 distinct CDR3 sequences, 11% seen once; the top ten hold roughly a quarter. The sample holds many counts of this clonotype. Its specificity is not known. The sequencing used peripheral blood, collected 180 days after TCRalphabeta/CD19-depleted stem cell transplant. The V gene is TRBV29-1, the J gene TRBJ2-7, with 7 positions matching TRBD1. The origin of this receptor is a male patient aged 2-9 years who had a stem cell transplant for chronic granulomatous disease, so the T cells may come from the graft donor. The CDR3 sequence: CSVEDRDRVIEQYF. CDR3 DNA: TGCAGCGTTGAAGATCGTGACAGGGTTATCGAGCAGTACTTC.